Each of the 28 T cell receptor beta chains below was sequenced from the same sample in a study of blood T cell repertoires in COVID-19. TCRdb's table, derived via immunoSEQ multiplex PCR, lists solely in-frame clones and lacks some. The table lists roughly 100,000 clones, about 80% of them singletons. Material: peripheral blood. Every receptor here comes from a human donor in a cohort sampled during active COVID-19.

Points on this clone: One end of the junction varies from germline; a read error may be responsible. The chain joins TRBV19 to TRBJ2-3; 12 bases agree with TRBD1. Germline CDR1 and CDR2: LNHDA and SQIVND (reference sequence). This CDR3 is 15 amino acids long. Here the CDR3 reads CASSMGTGGTDTQYF. The CDR3 nucleotides read TGTGCCAGTAGTATGGGGACAGGGGGCACGGATACGCAGTATTTT.

This clone was detected a few times. The rearrangement uses TRBV7-9 and TRBJ1-1, with 7 bases that match TRBD1. This CDR3 contains 14 residues. Trimming cost V 6 bases and J 5 bases; bases outside gene matches: 9. CDR1 SEHNR and CDR2 FQNEAQ come from the germline V gene (reference sequence). CDR3 sequence reads: CASSRTGARTEAFF. The CDR3 region has the DNA TGTGCCAGCAGTAGAACAGGGGCTCGGACTGAAGCTTTCTTT.

This clone was seen a single time. The rearrangement joins TRBV29-1 to TRBJ2-5, with D possibly being TRBD2 (6 bases). This CDR3 region has 15 residues. Germline lookup yields CDR1 SQVTM and CDR2 ANQGSEA. Trimming cost V 4 bases and J 2 bases, with 17 bases left between them. CDR3 coding DNA: TGCAGCGTTGGACTAGGGGCTACCCTACAAGAGACCCAGTACTTC. Encoded protein: CSVGLGATLQETQYF.

This clone was recorded once. The chain couples TRBV7-6 to TRBJ2-5; D possibly corresponds to TRBD1 (6 bases). Trimming pared 5 bases from V and 5 bases from J, leaving 12 bases between. Germline V gene sequence: CDR1 SGHVS, CDR2 FNYEAQ. This CDR3 region has 13 residues. Here the CDR3 reads CASSTRDKETQYF. The CDR3 DNA is TGTGCCAGCAGCACCCGGGACAAGGAGACCCAGTACTTC.

V and J are TRBV29-1 and TRBJ1-1; 8 nucleotides line up with TRBD1. V was pared by 6 bases and J by 6 bases, with 9 bases of the junction left unmatched. This CDR3 comprises 13 residues. Germline values: CDR1 SQVTM, CDR2 ANQGSEA. CDR3 DNA sequence: TGCAGCGTGCAGGACAGGGTGGCCCCTGAAGCTTTCTTT. Its protein is CSVQDRVAPEAFF. The full variable domain, with the rest looked up from reference TRBV29-1 and TRBJ1-1, is SAVISQKPSRDICQRGTSLTIQCQVDSQVTMMFWYRQQPGQSLTLIATANQGSEATYESGFVIDKFPISRPNLTFSTLTVSNMSPEDSSIYLCSVQDRVAPEAFFGQGTRLTVV.

The genes are TRBV23-1 and TRBJ1-2; 8 bases agree with TRBD1. TRBV23-1 is annotated as an ORF whose role is uncertain. The CDR3 contains 15 residues. V shed 4 bases and J 0 bases; nucleotides not matched to a gene: 4. CDR3 protein: CASSPGQGPNYGYTF. The CDR3 DNA reads TGCGCCAGCAGTCCCGGACAGGGACCTAACTATGGCTACACCTTC.

The rearrangement joins TRBV20-1 to TRBJ2-7, with TRBD1 as a possible D gene (5 bases). The CDR3 loop spans 12 amino acids. The germline V and J ends were trimmed by 3 bases and 0 bases, with 6 bases remaining between them. Germline loops: CDR1 DFQATT, CDR2 SNEGSKA (reference sequence). Here the CDR3 reads CSASDSSYEQYF. CDR3 nucleotides: TGCAGTGCTAGTGACAGCTCCTACGAGCAGTACTTC.

This clone was detected only once. The gene calls are TRBV3-1 (or the pseudogene TRBV3-2) and TRBJ1-2; TRBD1 matches 9 bases. From germline, CDR1 is LGHDT and CDR2 YNNKEL (reference sequence). The CDR3 covers 15 residues. The junction had 11 bases not matched to a gene; V was cut back by 4 bases and J by 8 bases. The CDR3: CASSRLMTGGGGYTF. As DNA, the CDR3 is TGTGCCAGCAGCCGATTGATGACAGGGGGGGGAGGCTACACCTTC.

The rearrangement uses TRBV7-2 and TRBJ1-4, with 9 positions matching TRBD1. The CDR3 sequence is 15 residues long. From germline, CDR1 is SGHTA and CDR2 FQGNSA. Trimming removed 2 bases from V and 5 bases from J; junction bases left unmatched: 3. CDR3 DNA sequence: TGTGCCAGCAGCTTAACGACAGGGGGGAATGAAAAACTGTTTTTT. Translating gives CASSLTTGGNEKLFF.

This clone has just one count. The V call is TRBV24-1, the J call TRBJ2-5; the D gene is possibly TRBD1 (6 bases). Germline lookup yields CDR1 KGHDR and CDR2 SFDVKD. The CDR3 is made up of 13 amino acids. The V gene lost 7 bases and the J gene lost 5 bases, with 13 bases spanning the gap. CDR3 bases: TGTGCCACCAGACGTAGGGGGTCGGAGACCCAGTACTTC. Residues: CATRRRGSETQYF.

This rearrangement joins TRBV18 to TRBJ2-7; TRBD2 might be the D (5 bases). V was clipped by 5 bases and J by 2 bases, with 10 bases between them. The CDR3 has 13 residues. The germline gives CDR1 KGHSH, CDR2 LQKENI. CDR3 coding DNA: TGTGCCAGCTCAACCGGGGTAGCCTACGAGCAGTACTTC. This codes for CASSTGVAYEQYF. Full variable domain (rest looked up from reference TRBV18 and TRBJ2-7): NAGVMQNPRHLVRRRGQEARLRCSPMKGHSHVYWYRQLPEEGLKFMVYLQKENIIDESGMPKERFSAEFPKEGPSILRIQQVVRGDSAAYFCASSTGVAYEQYFGPGTRLTVT.

This clone was detected only once. CDR3 DNA: TGTGCCAGTACCCATTCTAATACGCAGTATTTT. Translating it yields CASTHSNTQYF. The V and J genes are TRBV19 and TRBJ2-3, with D unclear. The CDR3 runs 11 residues. The germline V gene encodes CDR1 LNHDA and CDR2 SQIVND (reference sequence). V was clipped by 7 bases and J by 7 bases, with 9 bases between them.

The rearrangement links TRBV30 to TRBJ1-1; 7 nucleotides match TRBD1. The CDR3 contains 12 residues. From germline, CDR1 is GTSNPN and CDR2 SVGIG (reference sequence). J gave up 3 bases and V 7 bases, and 5 bases lay outside the gene matches. This CDR3 reads CAFQTGDTEAFF. CDR3 nucleotides: TGTGCCTTCCAAACAGGGGACACTGAAGCTTTCTTT.

This clone was counted between two and nine times. The V gene is TRBV12-3 or TRBV12-4, the J gene TRBJ1-4; no clear D. The CDR3 extends over 13 amino acids. The V end was cut by 0 bases, the J end by 13 bases, with 12 bases between. For the CDR3, the DNA is TGTGCCAGCAGTTTAGCGAAGCCAGACATACTGTTTTTT. Residues: CASSLAKPDILFF.

The V gene is TRBV6-6, the J gene TRBJ1-1; D is unclear. V gave up 9 bases and J gave up 1 base, with 3 bases separating them. CDR3 length: 10 amino acids. From germline, CDR1 is MNHNY and CDR2 SVGAGI (reference sequence). CDR3 loop: CASRNTEAFF. The CDR3 DNA reads as TGTGCCAGTCGGAACACTGAAGCTTTCTTT.

V usage is TRBV9 and J usage is TRBJ2-5; 7 nucleotides agree with TRBD1. V lost 3 bases and J lost 3; bases outside the gene matches: 2. The CDR3 has 13 amino acids. From germline, CDR1 is SGDLS and CDR2 YYNGEE. CDR3 sequence reads: CASSGQGEETQYF. CDR3 DNA: TGTGCCAGCAGCGGACAGGGTGAAGAGACCCAGTACTTC.

The V call is TRBV9, the J call TRBJ2-5; D not resolved. This CDR3 contains 12 residues. V was trimmed by 6 bases and J by 4 bases, leaving 10 bases between them. Germline V gene sequence: CDR1 SGDLS, CDR2 YYNGEE. The CDR3 nucleotides are TGTGCCAGCACGGGTGAAGGAGAGACCCAGTACTTC. It is translated as CASTGEGETQYF.

The chain has TRBV6-4 and TRBJ2-1; TRBD2 matches 8 bases. Trimming cost V 8 bases and J 4 bases; bases outside gene matches: 7. The CDR3 runs to 14 residues. Germline values: CDR1 MRHNA, CDR2 SNTAGT. The chain's CDR3 is CASASGGPYNEQFF. The CDR3 region has the DNA TGTGCCAGCGCCTCGGGGGGGCCGTACAATGAGCAGTTCTTC.

The rearrangement uses TRBV7-9 and TRBJ2-3; D unclear. The germline V gene encodes CDR1 SEHNR and CDR2 FQNEAQ (reference sequence). Trimming left V 0 bases short and J 0 bases short, with 10 bases between. This CDR3 has 16 residues. CDR3 in DNA: TGTGCCAGCAGCTTAGCGCGGCCAGCGAGCACAGATACGCAGTATTTT. Amino acids: CASSLARPASTDTQYF.

V is TRBV28 and J is TRBJ2-7; 9 bases map to TRBD1. Germline trimming cut 4 bases from V and 4 bases from J; bases unmatched to any gene: 2. CDR1 is MDHEN and CDR2 is SYDVKM in the germline V gene. The CDR3 extends over 13 amino acids. The CDR3 reads CASSSGQGYEQYF. The DNA of the CDR3 is TGTGCCAGCAGTTCCGGACAGGGGTACGAGCAGTACTTC.

The chain employs TRBV3-1 (or the pseudogene TRBV3-2) and TRBJ2-5, with D perhaps matching TRBD1 (6 bases). The V and J ends lost 6 bases and 5 bases respectively, with 13 bases between them. The CDR3 is made up of 13 amino acids. Looked up from germline, CDR1 is LGHDT and CDR2 is YNNKEL (reference sequence). The CDR3 loop reads CASRKGGFETQYF. The DNA of the CDR3 is TGTGCCAGCAGGAAAGGGGGATTTGAGACCCAGTACTTC.

V is TRBV6-1 and J is TRBJ2-7, with D perhaps matching TRBD2 (5 bases). V lost 1 base and J 1 base, leaving 11 bases between the germline ends. CDR3 length: 15 residues. Looked up from germline, CDR1 is MNHNS and CDR2 is SASEGT. CDR3 sequence reads: CASSEVYGESYEQYF. The CDR3 coding sequence is TGTGCCAGCAGTGAAGTTTACGGGGAGTCCTACGAGCAGTACTTC.

This clone occurred once. The rearrangement joins TRBV19 to TRBJ1-1; D remains unclear. CDR3 length: 15 residues. Germline lookup yields CDR1 LNHDA and CDR2 SQIVND (reference sequence). V lost 3 bases to trimming and J lost 0 bases, with 11 bases between them. CDR3 in DNA: TGTGCCAGTAGTATCAGGTGGGCCGTGAACACTGAAGCTTTCTTT. The encoded protein is CASSIRWAVNTEAFF.

This chain uses TRBV9 with TRBJ1-4; 8 bases fit TRBD1. The junction had 2 bases not matched to a gene; V was cut back by 2 bases and J by 2 bases. There are 15 residues in the CDR3. The germline CDR1 and CDR2 sequences are SGDLS and YYNGEE. For the CDR3, the DNA is TGTGCCAGCAGCGTGCAGGGGGCGACTAATGAAAAACTGTTTTTT. Translation: CASSVQGATNEKLFF.

V gene TRBV5-1 combines with J gene TRBJ1-2; TRBD1 aligns across 7 bases. Germline values: CDR1 SGHRS, CDR2 YFSETQ. The CDR3 spans 14 residues. The junction had 10 bases not matched to a gene; V was cut back by 3 bases and J by 8 bases. The CDR3 here is CASSSTGALLGYTF. The CDR3 DNA is TGCGCCAGCAGCTCAACAGGGGCCCTCTTGGGCTACACCTTC. The full variable domain, rest sourced from reference TRBV5-1 and TRBJ1-2, is KAGVTQTPRYLIKTRGQQVTLSCSPISGHRSVSWYQQTPGQGLQFLFEYFSETQRNKGNFPGRFSGRQFSNSRSEMNVSTLELGDSALYLCASSSTGALLGYTFGSGTRLTVV.

This clone was counted between two and nine times. V gene TRBV5-1 combines with J gene TRBJ1-1; D unresolved. Germline CDR1 reads SGHRS; CDR2 reads YFSETQ. With 4 bases removed from V and 0 bases from J, the gap between germline ends came to 13 bases. The CDR3 sequence is 15 residues long. CDR3 nucleotides: TGCGCCAGCAGCCAACTTTCGGGGTTGAACACTGAAGCTTTCTTT. It is translated as CASSQLSGLNTEAFF.

This chain links TRBV7-3 with TRBJ2-7, with D possibly being TRBD1 (7 bases). The CDR3 contains 15 residues. Trimming removed 5 bases at V and 0 bases at J, with 14 bases between. Germline values: CDR1 SGHTA, CDR2 FQGTGA. The CDR3 nucleotides read TGTGCCAGCAGCCAGGGGGGTAAGGGCTCCTACGAGCAGTACTTC. Protein product: CASSQGGKGSYEQYF.

This chain connects TRBV27 to TRBJ2-3; TRBD2 is a possible D gene (7 bases). CDR3 size: 15 residues. V was clipped by 6 bases and J by 1 base, with 14 bases between them. Germline CDR1 is MNHEY and CDR2 is SMNVEV (reference sequence). The CDR3 sequence is CASSAGAGRTDTQYF. For the CDR3, the DNA is TGTGCCAGCAGCGCGGGGGCAGGCCGCACAGATACGCAGTATTTT.